This T cell receptor (beta chain) was identified in a study of graft-versus-host responses after intestinal transplantation. Regarding the study as a whole: GvH clone levels peaked in circulation, and this peak was associated with early post-transplant HvG declines. Among recipient marrow samples, GvH clones were found; some appeared first in ileum or blood. Across patients carrying graft-donor T cell macrochimerism, allografts held high graft-versus-host to host-versus-graft clonal ratios.

As regards this clone: Antigen specificity is unknown.

CDR3 length: 13 amino acids. CDR1 and CDR2 from the germline V gene are SGHTA and FQGNSA. With 5 bases removed from V and 4 bases from J, the gap between germline ends came to 12 bases. The data were produced by immunoSEQ multiplex PCR, yet TCRdb's version contains in-frame clones alone and is incomplete. Of under 150,000 clones listed, 90% are singletons. This sequence originates from a human donor who received an intestinal transplant. The sequencing here drew on unstimulated CD4+ T cells sorted from spleen or lymph node cells, taken before intestinal transplant. The V gene is TRBV7-2, the J gene TRBJ2-7; D is unclear. CDR3 coding DNA: TGTGCCAGCAGCACGCCGCCAGGATACGAGCAGTACTTC. Its translation: CASSTPPGYEQYF.